The 27 T cell receptor beta chains presented below share a single source sample, sequenced in a study of T cells in Graves' hyperthyroidism and ophthalmopathy. There were TCR beta CDR3 regions amplified from RNA transcripts. TCR CDR3 underwent first-round RT-PCR with the HTBI primer set. TCRdb processed the multiplex PCR reads anew with MiXCR; each CDR3 protein has one entry. The sample yields some 740,000 distinct CDR3 sequences, around 13% seen once. Sequencing used blood. These receptors all stem from a woman under 30 with Graves' hyperthyroidism.

This clonotype has a handful of counts. V and J are TRBV7-9 and TRBJ2-2; tentatively, D is TRBD2 (6 bases). Trimming pared 8 bases from V and 3 bases from J, leaving 10 bases between. Per germline, CDR1 SEHNR and CDR2 FQNEAQ (reference sequence). This CDR3 spans 13 amino acids. In DNA, the CDR3 is TGTGCCAGCCCAAGGAGGGACACCGGGGAGCTGTTTTTT. Translated, it gives CASPRRDTGELFF.

V usage is TRBV10-3 and J usage is TRBJ2-1; 14 positions match TRBD2. CDR1 is ENHRY, CDR2 SYGVKD, per germline. The CDR3 length is 15 residues. Trimming at V came to 4 bases and at J to 7 bases, leaving 3 bases not matched to a gene. The CDR3 DNA reads as TGTGCCATCAGTGGGGGACTAGCGGGAGATAATGAGCAGTTCTTC. Its protein is CAISGGLAGDNEQFF.

The table lists this clonotype with many counts. The chain couples TRBV5-1 to TRBJ2-3; 8 nucleotides line up with TRBD1. V trimming: 3 bases; J trimming: 3 bases; junction bases outside the gene matches: 6. The CDR3 is 15 amino acids. Germline V gene lookup returns CDR1 SGHRS and CDR2 YFSETQ. The CDR3 DNA sequence: TGCGCCAGCAGCTGGGCACAGGGGGTGACAGATACGCAGTATTTT. This translates into CASSWAQGVTDTQYF.

This rearrangement joins TRBV30 to TRBJ2-1, with TRBD2 matching 11 bases. The CDR3 covers 17 residues. CDR1 and CDR2 (germline): GTSNPN, SVGIG (reference sequence). Unmatched junction bases numbered 8, after V lost 2 bases and J lost 2 bases. Here the CDR3 DNA reads TGTGCCTGGAGTCCCCGGGATAGCGGGAGGGCCTACAATGAGCAGTTCTTC. Translated: CAWSPRDSGRAYNEQFF.

The J gene is TRBJ1-3, the V gene TRBV6-9; D is undetermined. The CDR3 contains 18 residues. Germline values: CDR1 MNHGY, CDR2 SVAAGI. Trimming took off 3 bases at V and 0 bases at J, with 18 bases between the two ends. The CDR3 is CASSYAPRPDFSGNTIYF. CDR3 coding DNA: TGTGCCAGCAGTTACGCCCCACGGCCTGATTTCTCTGGAAACACCATATATTTT.

This clonotype occurred many times. The chain uses TRBV7-9 and TRBJ2-1; perhaps TRBD1 as D (5 bases). CDR3 length: 13 residues. The germline V gene encodes CDR1 SEHNR and CDR2 FQNEAQ (reference sequence). V dropped 2 bases and J dropped 7 bases, with 9 bases sitting between them. The CDR3 is CASSLLGENEQFF. The CDR3 nucleotides read TGTGCCAGCAGCTTACTAGGGGAAAATGAGCAGTTCTTC.

In this sample, this clonotype turned up many times. The chain has TRBV28 and TRBJ2-5, with D perhaps matching TRBD2 (5 bases). The CDR3 has 16 residues. V lost 4 bases, J lost 5 bases, and 20 bases lay in between. The germline V gene has CDR1 MDHEN and CDR2 SYDVKM. As DNA, the CDR3 is TGTGCCAGCAGTTCAACGGGATTCCATATCGCGGAGACCCAGTACTTC. Translated: CASSSTGFHIAETQYF.

This clonotype has at least ten counts. The J gene is TRBJ2-1, the V gene TRBV18; tentatively, D is TRBD1 or TRBD2 (5 bases each). Trimming removed 4 bases at V and 5 bases at J, with 15 bases between. CDR1 and CDR2 (germline): KGHSH, LQKENI. CDR3 length: 15 residues. The CDR3 sequence: CASSLGPNLNNEQFF. DNA of the CDR3: TGTGCCAGCTCACTGGGACCGAACCTAAACAATGAGCAGTTCTTC.

This clonotype was observed a handful of times. The V call is TRBV13, the J call TRBJ2-5; D may be TRBD1 (6 bases). This CDR3 contains 13 residues. V dropped 5 bases and J dropped 5 bases, with 12 bases sitting between them. CDR1 is PRHDT, CDR2 FYEKMQ, per germline (reference sequence). CDR3 protein: CASSGTIFETQYF. CDR3 nucleotides: TGTGCCAGCAGCGGGACAATTTTTGAGACCCAGTACTTC.

The chain employs TRBV11-3 and TRBJ2-2; no firm D call. V lost 4 bases and J 0 bases, leaving 9 bases between the germline ends. CDR1 and CDR2 (germline): SGHNT, YENEEA. The CDR3 is made up of 15 amino acids. DNA of the CDR3: TGTGCCAGCAGCTCCGGCGGAACGAACACCGGGGAGCTGTTTTTT. As protein: CASSSGGTNTGELFF.

This clonotype was detected ten times or more. The rearrangement joins TRBV7-2 to TRBJ2-2; 7 nucleotides agree with TRBD1. The trim removed 2 bases at V and 4 bases at J, leaving 7 bases unmatched. In germline, CDR1 is SGHTA, CDR2 FQGNSA. This CDR3 region has 16 residues. The CDR3 spells CASSLYRGRSTGELFF. The CDR3 DNA is TGTGCCAGCAGCTTATACAGGGGAAGGAGCACCGGGGAGCTGTTTTTT.

The rearrangement uses TRBV29-1 and TRBJ1-1; TRBD1 aligns across 8 bases. CDR3 length equals 11 residues. In germline, CDR1 is SQVTM, CDR2 ANQGSEA. Trimming cost V 5 bases and J 8 bases; bases outside gene matches: 4. In DNA, the CDR3 is TGCAGCGTTCCCACAGGGGGAGAAGCTTTCTTT. As protein: CSVPTGGEAFF.

This clonotype was seen ten or more times. The DNA of the CDR3 is TGTGCCAGCTCACCCAGGGGGGAAATGGATGAAAAACTGTTTTTT. This encodes CASSPRGEMDEKLFF. This chain joins TRBV18 and TRBJ1-4, with 7 bases matching TRBD1. Germline V lookup: CDR1 KGHSH, CDR2 LQKENI. The CDR3 loop spans 15 amino acids. V lost 3 bases to trimming and J lost 6 bases; unmatched junction nucleotides: 7.

This clonotype turned up a few times. The chain carries TRBV5-8 and TRBJ1-4, with D possibly being TRBD1 (5 bases). The CDR3 totals 17 residues. Germline lookup yields CDR1 SGHTS and CDR2 YDEGEE. V lost 0 bases and J 2 bases, leaving 14 bases between the germline ends. CDR3 bases: TGTGCCAGCAGCTTGGCCAAGGGGCGCACGACTAATGAAAAACTGTTTTTT. Translating it yields CASSLAKGRTTNEKLFF.

This clonotype was found many times. The J gene is TRBJ1-1, the V gene TRBV30, with unresolved D. CDR1 is GTSNPN and CDR2 is SVGIG in the germline V gene (reference sequence). V lost 5 bases, J lost 3 bases, and 10 bases lay in between. The CDR3 contains 12 residues. CDR3 loop: CAWADGDTEAFF. Here the CDR3 DNA reads TGTGCCTGGGCGGATGGAGACACTGAAGCTTTCTTT.

The gene calls are TRBV20-1 and TRBJ2-7, with a possible D match to TRBD2 (5 bases). From germline, CDR1 is DFQATT and CDR2 SNEGSKA (reference sequence). Trimming removed 6 bases from V and 6 bases from J, with 15 bases in between. The CDR3 runs 12 residues. CDR3 nucleotides: TGCAGTGCCCCCGGACTCTCGGGCGAGCAGTACTTC. The encoded protein is CSAPGLSGEQYF.

This clonotype was counted many times. This chain connects TRBV6-2 or TRBV6-3 to TRBJ2-7; tentatively, D is TRBD2 (5 bases). This CDR3 comprises 14 residues. In germline, CDR1 is MNHEY, CDR2 SVGEGT. Trimming shortened V by 2 bases and J by 5 bases, and 13 bases separated the two germline ends. CDR3 DNA: TGTGCCAGCAGTTACGAAGGTCGAGGGAACGAGCAGTACTTC. Its translation is CASSYEGRGNEQYF.

With respect to this clonotype: A read error may explain this, as a much larger clone is one base away. Since no conserved phenylalanine or tryptophan closes the CDR3, a read error is the likely cause. The chain links TRBV18 to TRBJ2-3; D remains ambiguous. Germline V gene lookup returns CDR1 KGHSH and CDR2 LQKENI. The CDR3 covers 13 residues. The V end lost 4 bases, the J end lost 2 bases, and 7 bases lay between the germline ends. CDR3 sequence: CASSRTFTDTQYI. The CDR3 DNA follows: TGTGCCAGCTCACGGACCTTCACAGATACGCAGTATATT.

This chain links TRBV19 with TRBJ1-2, with no clear D. V was cut by 6 bases and J by 6 bases, with 14 bases left in between. The V gene's germline CDR1 is LNHDA and CDR2 SQIVND (reference sequence). The CDR3 totals 13 residues. CDR3 bases: TGTGCCAGTAGGGCCCTACAAGACCATGGCTACACCTTC. Protein product: CASRALQDHGYTF. The whole variable domain, remainder taken from reference TRBV19 and TRBJ1-2, is DGGITQSPKYLFRKEGQNVTLSCEQNLNHDAMYWYRQDPGQGLRLIYYSQIVNDFQKGDIAEGYSVSREKKESFPLTVTSAQKNPTAFYLCASRALQDHGYTFGSGTRLTVV.

This clonotype was seen more than once but under ten times. The chain couples TRBV6-2 or TRBV6-3 to TRBJ2-1; 8 bases line up with TRBD2. CDR1 and CDR2 (germline): MNHEY, SVGEGT. The CDR3 is 16 residues long. The J segment lost 2 bases and the V segment lost 6 bases, leaving 9 bases of the junction unmatched. In DNA form, the CDR3 reads TGTGCCAGCAGCCACCTGAGCGGGAGCCCCTACAATGAGCAGTTCTTC. This codes for CASSHLSGSPYNEQFF.

The chain couples TRBV2 to TRBJ2-7; TRBD1 or TRBD2 may be the D gene (5 bases each). The CDR3 contains 14 residues. V shed 4 bases and J shed 7 bases, with 17 bases lying between them. Germline V gene data show CDR1 as SNHLY and CDR2 as FYNNEI. The DNA of the CDR3 is TGTGCCAGCAGTGGAGGGACCAGGAAGAATGAGCAGTACTTC. It codes for CASSGGTRKNEQYF.

This clonotype was observed a few times. The V gene is TRBV7-6, the J gene TRBJ2-7; TRBD1 might be the D (6 bases). Trimming removed 5 bases from V and 6 bases from J, with 23 bases in between. The CDR3 is 16 amino acids. Germline CDR1 and CDR2: SGHVS and FNYEAQ. This chain's CDR3 is CASSLYPGGGLLEQYF. CDR3 DNA sequence: TGTGCCAGCAGCCTATATCCAGGTGGGGGCCTCCTCGAGCAGTACTTC.

This clonotype was picked up many times. J is TRBJ2-1 and V is TRBV7-9, with 14 bases lining up with TRBD2. The CDR3 runs to 16 residues. Germline CDR1 and CDR2: SEHNR and FQNEAQ (reference sequence). V dropped 2 bases and J dropped 10; count of bases not matched to a gene: 7. The CDR3 here is CASSLWGTSGRDEQFF. The CDR3, as DNA: TGTGCCAGCAGCTTATGGGGGACTAGCGGGAGAGACGAGCAGTTCTTC.

The chain combines TRBV14 with TRBJ2-7; the D gene is possibly TRBD1 (5 bases). Trimming pared 2 bases from V and 1 base from J, leaving 12 bases between. CDR3 size: 15 residues. Germline lookup yields CDR1 SGHDN and CDR2 FVKESK. The CDR3 coding sequence is TGTGCCAGCAGCCAACACGAAGACAGATCCTACGAGCAGTACTTC. Protein sequence: CASSQHEDRSYEQYF.

This clonotype has more than one count but fewer than ten. The rearrangement uses TRBV6-5 and TRBJ2-5, with TRBD1 as a possible D gene (5 bases). The CDR3 contains 16 residues. Trimming took off 1 base at V and 1 base at J, with 13 bases between the two ends. Germline V CDR1 and CDR2: MNHEY, SVGAGI. CDR3 coding DNA: TGTGCCAGCAGTTACTGGGAAGGGGCCGCCCAAGAGACCCAGTACTTC. Amino acid sequence: CASSYWEGAAQETQYF.

This rearrangement joins TRBV25-1 to TRBJ2-4; 7 nucleotides line up with TRBD1. The CDR3 covers 16 residues. The germline gives CDR1 MGHDK, CDR2 SYGVNS. Germline trimming cut 3 bases from V and 0 bases from J; bases unmatched to any gene: 5. The CDR3 DNA reads TGTGCCAGCAGTGACAGGGGGTATGAAGCCAAAAACATTCAGTACTTC. Translation: CASSDRGYEAKNIQYF.

This clonotype was counted a few times. The chain carries TRBV28 and TRBJ1-5, with D unresolved. V was clipped by 6 bases and J by 9 bases, with 6 bases between them. The CDR3 has 10 residues. CDR1 MDHEN and CDR2 SYDVKM come from the germline V gene. The CDR3 protein is CASSYRPQHF. The DNA of the CDR3 is TGTGCCAGCAGCTACCGGCCCCAGCATTTT.